The 25 T cell receptor beta chains listed next were all sequenced from one sample in a study of graft-versus-host responses after intestinal transplantation. Sequenced by immunoSEQ multiplex PCR; TCRdb stores in-frame clones only, minus some. The sample shows 65,000 to 100,000 clones, approximately 90% of them seen only once. No antigens are known for them. The input for sequencing was unstimulated CD8+ T cells sorted from spleen or lymph node cells, taken before transplant. These receptors originate from a human donor who was the organ donor for an intestinal transplant.

This rearrangement joins TRBV5-4 to TRBJ1-4; no definite D call. Per the germline V gene, CDR1 is SGHNT and CDR2 is YYREEE (reference sequence). The CDR3 extends over 15 amino acids. Trimming removed 4 bases at V and 7 bases at J, with 17 bases between. In DNA, the CDR3 is TGTGCCAGCAGCCCTGGGCCACCTGGCAGTGAAAAACTGTTTTTT. Translated, it gives CASSPGPPGSEKLFF.

This clone was detected once. The chain couples TRBV15 to TRBJ2-7; the match to TRBD2 covers 9 bases. CDR1 LNHNV and CDR2 YYDKDF come from the germline V gene (reference sequence). The V and J ends lost 3 bases and 0 bases, in that order; junction bases with no gene match: 6. This CDR3 has 16 residues. CDR3 residues: CATSSTSGGSSYEQYF. CDR3 bases: TGTGCCACCAGCAGTACGAGCGGGGGGAGCTCCTACGAGCAGTACTTC.

The V gene is TRBV4-3, the J gene TRBJ1-2; D possibly corresponds to TRBD1 (5 bases). The CDR3 sequence is 14 residues long. The V gene's germline CDR1 is LGHNA and CDR2 YSLEER. V dropped 2 bases and J dropped 0 bases, with 7 bases sitting between them. The CDR3 region is CASSQYRTNYGYTF. In nucleotides, the CDR3 is TGCGCCAGCAGCCAATACAGGACTAACTATGGCTACACCTTC.

J is TRBJ2-5 and V is TRBV4-1, with D tentatively TRBD1 (6 bases). Germline CDR1 and CDR2: MGHRA and YSYEKL. The CDR3 length is 16 residues. V was cut by 0 bases and J by 3 bases, with 14 bases left in between. CDR3 residues: CASSQEGNRAKETQYF. CDR3 DNA: TGCGCCAGCAGCCAAGAGGGGAACAGGGCAAAAGAGACCCAGTACTTC.

The V gene is TRBV11-2, the J gene TRBJ2-7; 9 bases map to TRBD1. There are 14 residues in the CDR3. Losses at the gene ends were 5 bases for V and 7 bases for J; bases not matched to a gene: 9. The germline CDR1 and CDR2 sequences are SGHAT and FQNNGV. As DNA, the CDR3 is TGTGCCAGCAGCGAACACTACAGGGGGCGGGAGCAGTACTTC. Its protein is CASSEHYRGREQYF.

The CDR3 DNA reads as TGCGCCAGCAGCCTAGCGGGGCCTCCCTACGAGCAGTACTTC. This translates into CASSLAGPPYEQYF. The chain links TRBV5-1 to TRBJ2-7; TRBD2 agrees at 9 bases. The junction had 4 bases not matched to a gene; V was cut back by 4 bases and J by 2 bases. The CDR3 is 14 residues long. In germline, CDR1 is SGHRS, CDR2 YFSETQ.

J is TRBJ2-3 and V is TRBV7-9, with D maybe TRBD1 (7 bases). Germline V gene lookup returns CDR1 SEHNR and CDR2 FQNEAQ (reference sequence). The CDR3 contains 15 residues. V was trimmed by 4 bases and J by 1 base, leaving 12 bases between them. As DNA, the CDR3 is TGTGCCAGCAGCTCAGGGGGGCTCGGCACAGATACGCAGTATTTT. It translates to CASSSGGLGTDTQYF. Together with reference TRBV7-9 and TRBJ2-3, the CDR3 gives the full variable domain: DTGVSQNPRHKITKRGQNVTFRCDPISEHNRLYWYRQTLGQGPEFLTYFQNEAQLEKSRLLSDRFSAERPKGSFSTLEIQRTEQGDSAMYLCASSSGGLGTDTQYFGPGTRLTVL.

The chain uses TRBV4-3 and TRBJ1-3; unclear D gene. The CDR3 extends over 17 amino acids. CDR1 and CDR2 from the germline V gene are LGHNA and YSLEER. Trimming left V 0 bases short and J 2 bases short, with 14 bases between. CDR3 in amino acids: CASSQDRLSGAGNTIYF. The CDR3, as DNA: TGCGCCAGCAGCCAAGATCGGTTATCGGGAGCTGGAAACACCATATATTTT.

This rearrangement joins TRBV19 to TRBJ1-5; D is uncertain. The germline V and J ends were trimmed by 0 bases and 1 base, with 7 bases remaining between them. The CDR3 loop spans 15 amino acids. CDR1 is LNHDA, CDR2 SQIVND, per germline (reference sequence). This CDR3 reads CASSIDSVSNQPQHF. As DNA, the CDR3 is TGTGCCAGTAGTATAGACTCTGTGAGCAATCAGCCCCAGCATTTT.

CDR3 region: CASSKASSYNEQFF. The CDR3, as DNA: TGTGCCAGTAGTAAAGCGAGCTCCTACAATGAGCAGTTCTTC. V and J are TRBV19 and TRBJ2-1; D not resolved. CDR3 length: 14 residues. The germline V and J ends were trimmed by 4 bases and 0 bases, with 7 bases remaining between them. CDR1 and CDR2 from the germline V gene are LNHDA and SQIVND (reference sequence). Looking up the rest from reference TRBV19 and TRBJ2-1 gives the full variable domain: DGGITQSPKYLFRKEGQNVTLSCEQNLNHDAMYWYRQDPGQGLRLIYYSQIVNDFQKGDIAEGYSVSREKKESFPLTVTSAQKNPTAFYLCASSKASSYNEQFFGPGTRLTVL.

The chain carries TRBV28 and TRBJ2-7; 7 positions match TRBD1. V lost 7 bases and J lost 0; bases outside the gene matches: 6. The germline V gene encodes CDR1 MDHEN and CDR2 SYDVKM. The CDR3 is made up of 14 amino acids. The CDR3 sequence is CASIPDRNSYEQYF. The CDR3, as DNA: TGTGCCAGCATCCCGGACAGGAACTCCTACGAGCAGTACTTC.

This clone has a single count. The J gene is TRBJ1-1, the V gene TRBV4-3, with 8 nucleotides matching TRBD1. The CDR3 length is 17 residues. V shed 3 bases, J shed 2 bases, and the junction held 11 bases outside the gene matches. Germline V gene data show CDR1 as LGHNA and CDR2 as YSLEER. The CDR3 protein is CASSQALVTGVNTEAFF. In nucleotides, the CDR3 is TGCGCCAGCAGCCAGGCCTTGGTGACAGGGGTAAACACTGAAGCTTTCTTT.

This clone has a single count. The genes are TRBV11-2 and TRBJ2-7; a possible D gene is TRBD2 (6 bases). With 7 bases removed from V and 0 bases from J, the gap between germline ends came to 19 bases. The CDR3 contains 16 residues. Per the germline V gene, CDR1 is SGHAT and CDR2 is FQNNGV. DNA of the CDR3: TGTGCCAGCACAGCAAATCTAGCGCGCCCCTCCTACGAGCAGTACTTC. Residues: CASTANLARPSYEQYF.

V usage is TRBV6-6 and J usage is TRBJ2-1; 10 positions match TRBD2. Germline V gene sequence: CDR1 MNHNY, CDR2 SVGAGI (reference sequence). The CDR3 spans 15 residues. After removal of 10 bases from V and 2 bases from J, the junction contained 8 bases not matched to a gene. This CDR3 is CATTLLAGTYNEQFF. For the CDR3, the DNA is TGTGCCACCACGTTACTAGCGGGGACCTACAATGAGCAGTTCTTC.

J is TRBJ1-2 and V is TRBV6-5; 7 bases are a match to TRBD1. CDR1 and CDR2 from the germline V gene are MNHEY and SVGAGI. This CDR3 is built from 13 residues. Losses at the gene ends were 5 bases for V and 7 bases for J; bases not matched to a gene: 7. CDR3 region: CASSPQGGFGYTF. CDR3 in DNA: TGTGCCAGCAGTCCCCAGGGGGGTTTTGGCTACACCTTC.

The chain has TRBV2 and TRBJ2-7; TRBD2 matches at 9 bases. The CDR3 is 15 amino acids. CDR1 and CDR2 (germline): SNHLY, FYNNEI. V gave up 0 bases and J gave up 2 bases; unmatched junction bases: 2. This CDR3 is CASSEAASGAYEQYF. Here the CDR3 DNA reads TGTGCCAGCAGTGAAGCGGCTAGCGGGGCCTACGAGCAGTACTTC.

The chain links TRBV29-1 to TRBJ2-2; D remains ambiguous. V was shortened by 4 bases and J by 2 bases, with 8 bases between the two germline ends. The CDR3 consists of 13 residues. Germline V gene data show CDR1 as SQVTM and CDR2 as ANQGSEA. CDR3 bases: TGCAGCGTTGCAGGCCAAAACACCGGGGAGCTGTTTTTT. Residues: CSVAGQNTGELFF.

The chain has TRBV7-3 and TRBJ2-7; 8 bases fit TRBD2. Germline V gene lookup returns CDR1 SGHTA and CDR2 FQGTGA. The CDR3 has 15 residues. V shed 6 bases, J shed 6 bases, and the junction held 13 bases outside the gene matches. The chain's CDR3 is CASSIVRGDLSEQYF. The CDR3 bases are TGTGCCAGCAGTATTGTGCGGGGGGACCTCTCCGAGCAGTACTTC.

The CDR3 loop reads CASSPSAKYNEQFF. Written as DNA, the CDR3 is TGTGCCAGCTCACCGAGCGCAAAATACAATGAGCAGTTCTTC. The rearrangement links TRBV18 to TRBJ2-1; D gene unclear. Germline V lookup: CDR1 KGHSH, CDR2 LQKENI. The CDR3 length is 14 residues. V was clipped by 3 bases and J by 4 bases, with 10 bases between them.

This chain links TRBV5-1 with TRBJ2-7; unclear D gene. The V gene's germline CDR1 is SGHRS and CDR2 YFSETQ. V shed 0 bases and J shed 1 base, with 5 bases lying between them. The CDR3 extends over 13 amino acids. The CDR3 bases are TGCGCCAGCAGCTTGGGACAATCCTACGAGCAGTACTTC. Translating it yields CASSLGQSYEQYF.

V and J are TRBV27 and TRBJ2-7; tentative D call: TRBD2 (5 bases). Trimming stripped 5 bases from V and 7 bases from J, with 15 bases between. Germline values: CDR1 MNHEY, CDR2 SMNVEV (reference sequence). The CDR3 loop spans 13 amino acids. In nucleotides, the CDR3 is TGTGCCAGCAGTCCCCGAGCGGTCCGTGAGCAGTACTTC. Its protein product is CASSPRAVREQYF.

The chain joins TRBV6-5 to TRBJ2-5; perhaps TRBD2 as D (7 bases). V lost 0 bases and J 4 bases, leaving 9 bases between the germline ends. The CDR3 is 14 residues long. Germline CDR1 is MNHEY and CDR2 is SVGAGI. The CDR3 loop reads CASSYSGGGETQYF. CDR3 nucleotides: TGTGCCAGCAGTTACTCGGGAGGGGGAGAGACCCAGTACTTC.

The rearrangement uses TRBV9 and TRBJ2-2; D possibly corresponds to TRBD2 (5 bases). Germline CDR1 reads SGDLS; CDR2 reads YYNGEE. V lost 4 bases, J lost 6 bases, and 10 bases lay in between. This CDR3 comprises 13 residues. The CDR3, as DNA: TGTGCCAGCAGCCTCAGCGGTGCCGGGGAGCTGTTTTTT. This gives the protein CASSLSGAGELFF. Together with reference TRBV9 and TRBJ2-2, the CDR3 gives the full variable domain: DSGVTQTPKHLITATGQRVTLRCSPRSGDLSVYWYQQSLDQGLQFLIQYYNGEERAKGNILERFSAQQFPDLHSELNLSSLELGDSALYFCASSLSGAGELFFGEGSRLTVL.

CDR3 nucleotide sequence: TGCGCCAGCAGCCAAGTTGGAGGCAATCAGCCCCAGCATTTT. Translating it yields CASSQVGGNQPQHF. The V and J genes are TRBV4-3 and TRBJ1-5; no clear D gene. This CDR3 is 14 amino acids long. Trimming shortened V by 1 base and J by 2 bases, and 6 bases separated the two germline ends. CDR1 is LGHNA, CDR2 YSLEER, per germline.

This rearrangement joins TRBV27 to TRBJ2-2; D uncertain. The germline V gene has CDR1 MNHEY and CDR2 SMNVEV (reference sequence). The CDR3 sequence is 13 residues long. Trimming stripped 2 bases from V and 6 bases from J, with 7 bases between. Here the CDR3 reads CASSLLVAGELFF. The DNA for the CDR3 is TGTGCCAGCAGTTTACTGGTAGCCGGGGAGCTGTTTTTT.